A single sample gave rise to the 6 T cell receptor beta chains below, sequenced in a study of vaccination and CD4 T cells after COVID-19 (dated 2022 in TCRdb). Sample treatment or condition, as interpreted from the label and publication: approximately nine-day PBMC culture with coronavirus spike peptide pools or control peptides (ViraFEST assay). Their specific antigens are unknown. The library was built by means of PCR. Sequencing relied on an Illumina iSeq 100. At the Johns Hopkins FTIC core, DNA from the cultured CD4+ T cells underwent TCR sequencing with the Oncomine TCR Beta short-read assay. TCRdb ran its own pipeline on the public reads, namely fastp trimming at Q25 and MiXCR clone calling, and kept in-frame beta chains. Identical CDR3 proteins give one entry, which carries the most common genes and DNA. The sample table shows around 4,800 distinct CDR3 sequences, and under 25% are seen once. The top ten clonotypes cover 20% to 25% of the sample.

The source material was CD4+ T cells from blood, cultured in vitro. Receptors were obtained from a human donor who had recovered from COVID-19.

The rearrangement links TRBV5-1 to TRBJ1-2, with a tentative D call TRBD1 (6 bases). Trimming cost V 4 bases and J 0 bases, with 16 bases left between them. Per germline, CDR1 SGHRS and CDR2 YFSETQ. The CDR3 spans 16 residues. The CDR3 nucleotides are TGCGCCAGCAGCGCCGGGACACAAACCCCTAACTATGGCTACACCTTC. Translating gives CASSAGTQTPNYGYTF.

A few counts support this clonotype. The chain uses TRBV6-5 and TRBJ1-2, with TRBD1 identical over 9 bases. The length of the CDR3 is 15 residues. Looked up from germline, CDR1 is MNHEY and CDR2 is SVGAGI. V trimming: 0 bases; J trimming: 4 bases; junction bases outside the gene matches: 3. This CDR3 is CASSYSGTGRYGYTF. The CDR3 nucleotides are TGTGCCAGCAGTTACTCGGGGACAGGGCGCTATGGCTACACCTTC.

The chain links TRBV7-3 to TRBJ2-2; maybe TRBD2 (5 bases). Trimming removed 5 bases from V and 10 bases from J, with 11 bases in between. Germline V lookup: CDR1 SGHTA, CDR2 FQGTGA. The CDR3 runs 12 residues. CDR3 loop: CASSVRGKELFF. The CDR3 DNA follows: TGTGCCAGCAGCGTCCGGGGAAAGGAGCTGTTTTTT.

This clonotype showed up just a few times. The V gene is TRBV27, the J gene TRBJ2-4, with a weak D call TRBD1 (6 bases). V shed 3 bases and J shed 6 bases, with 9 bases lying between them. CDR1 and CDR2 from the germline V gene are MNHEY and SMNVEV (reference sequence). This CDR3 spans 13 amino acids. CDR3 sequence: CASSFKQGNIQYF. In DNA form, the CDR3 reads TGTGCCAGCAGTTTTAAACAGGGAAACATTCAGTACTTC.

The chain has TRBV3-1 and TRBJ2-7; no reliable D call. Trimming removed 1 base from V and 6 bases from J, with 16 bases in between. The CDR3 is 15 residues long. The germline V gene encodes CDR1 LGHDT and CDR2 YNNKEL (reference sequence). The CDR3 DNA sequence: TGTGCCAGCAGCCAAGGCTACTCATCGTCGGGCGAGCAGTACTTC. It specifies CASSQGYSSSGEQYF.

This clonotype was counted between two and nine times. The V call is TRBV7-9, the J call TRBJ2-1; a weak D match, TRBD1 (6 bases). Deletions cut 5 bases from V and 2 bases from J, with 16 bases between. CDR3 length: 16 amino acids. Germline CDR1 SEHNR, CDR2 FQNEAQ (reference sequence). CDR3 amino acids: CASSLDSLNPYNEQFF. In DNA form, the CDR3 reads TGTGCCAGCAGCCTGGACAGCCTTAACCCCTACAATGAGCAGTTCTTC.